This section outlines one T cell receptor beta chain sequence together with its context. Generated by immunoSEQ multiplex PCR, the TCRdb table keeps only in-frame clones and is missing some. The sample lists about 80,000 clones, roughly 85% occurring once. Germline-derived CDR1 and CDR2 are MDHEN and SYDVKM. The CDR3 spans 14 residues. V lost 0 bases, J lost 0 bases, and 5 bases lay in between. This record belongs to a study of T cell clones after liver transplantation. About the study: Three of the eight recipients were HCV-positive; the rest had non-autoimmune, non-viral transplant indications. Subjects received no induction therapy and standard immunosuppression until randomization at 12-24 months post-transplant.

The chain has TRBV28 and TRBJ1-1, with no clear D. This receptor was obtained from a human patient who received a liver transplant. Among the T cells, some may be from the graft donor. The sequenced sample was CD4+ T cells from blood, obtained 46 months after liver transplant. CDR3 coding DNA: TGTGCCAGCAGTTTATGGCAGATGAACACTGAAGCTTTCTTT. Encoded protein: CASSLWQMNTEAFF.